The clone carrying this T cell receptor (beta chain) was seen many times. Its antigen is unknown. For TCR beta, libraries came from quantitative 5'-RACE with molecular barcodes. MiXCR, applied by TCRdb to the 5' RACE reads, yields one record per CDR3 protein. The profile shows 250,000 to 400,000 distinct CDR3 sequences, around a tenth of them singletons. Trimming cost V 4 bases and J 1 base, with 20 bases left between them. Per the germline V gene, CDR1 is DFQATT and CDR2 is SNEGSKA (reference sequence). The CDR3 covers 17 residues. This sample stems from a study of CD8 T cells in ankylosing spondylitis. Study outcomes and limitations: Matched synovial fluid from ankylosing spondylitis patients was reported to be enriched for disease-linked clones. Characteristic, it appeared, of ankylosing spondylitis blood was a TCR beta motif of several highly homologous variants.

The sequence was collected from a female donor with ankylosing spondylitis or in good health (not recorded which). The source material was blood, either unsorted or a sorted T cell fraction (not recorded which). The chain employs TRBV20-1 and TRBJ1-5; possible D gene TRBD1, 6 bases. The CDR3 loop is CSATIFGQWESNQPQHF. CDR3 DNA: TGCAGTGCTACCATCTTCGGACAGTGGGAAAGCAATCAGCCCCAGCATTTT.